The 3 T cell receptor beta chains reported below all come from one sample, sequenced in a study of CD8+ T cells in alopecia areata. RNA extraction and reverse transcription yielded cDNA as sequencing template. TCRdb keeps only in-frame clones here, not all; method: immunoSEQ multiplex PCR. The profile shows some 130,000 clones, 45% to 50% of them singletons. Sequences were derived from CD8+ T cells sorted from blood, sampled at week 0. These TCRs come from a human donor with alopecia areata.

This chain uses TRBV29-1 with TRBJ1-2; D is possibly TRBD1 (6 bases). CDR1 is SQVTM, CDR2 ANQGSEA, per germline. The CDR3 length is 13 residues. With 7 bases removed from V and 3 bases from J, the gap between germline ends came to 15 bases. CDR3 sequence: CSALGGADYGYTF. CDR3 bases: TGCAGCGCCCTGGGGGGGGCAGACTATGGCTACACCTTC.

The V and J genes are TRBV29-1 and TRBJ1-4; perhaps TRBD1 as D (5 bases). The CDR3 runs to 12 residues. Trimming shortened V by 7 bases and J by 11 bases, and 17 bases separated the two germline ends. Germline CDR1 and CDR2: SQVTM and ANQGSEA. The CDR3 reads CSAQLGGWKLFF. CDR3 sequence (DNA): TGCAGCGCCCAATTGGGGGGATGGAAACTGTTTTTT.

This clone came up a few times. The V call is TRBV6-5, the J call TRBJ2-5; tentatively, D is TRBD1 or TRBD2 (5 bases each). V lost 6 bases and J 2 bases, leaving 16 bases between the germline ends. The CDR3 runs to 15 residues. Germline V lookup: CDR1 MNHEY, CDR2 SVGAGI. The CDR3 here is CASSPGTVVQETQYF. The CDR3 DNA reads as TGTGCCAGCAGCCCCGGGACGGTAGTACAAGAGACCCAGTACTTC.